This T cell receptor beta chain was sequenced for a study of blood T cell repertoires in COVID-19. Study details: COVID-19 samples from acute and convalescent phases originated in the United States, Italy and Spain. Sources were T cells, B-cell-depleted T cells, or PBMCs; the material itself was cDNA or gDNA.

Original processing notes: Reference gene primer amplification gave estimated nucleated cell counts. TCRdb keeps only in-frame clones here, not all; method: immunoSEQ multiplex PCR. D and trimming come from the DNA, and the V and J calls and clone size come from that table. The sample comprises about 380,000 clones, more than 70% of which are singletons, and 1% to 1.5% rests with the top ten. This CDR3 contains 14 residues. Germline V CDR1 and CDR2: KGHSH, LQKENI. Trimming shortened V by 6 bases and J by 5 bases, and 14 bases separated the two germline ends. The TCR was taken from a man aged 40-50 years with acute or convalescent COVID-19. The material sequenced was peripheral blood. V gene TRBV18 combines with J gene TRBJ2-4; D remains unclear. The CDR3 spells CASSGSGSENIQYF. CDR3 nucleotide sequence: TGTGCCAGCTCCGGCTCGGGTTCGGAAAACATTCAGTACTTC.